The clone carrying this T cell receptor beta chain was seen a handful of times. Its antigen is undetermined. The listed genes are named as in mouse. The CDR3 goes on 4 residues after the read ends, and that part is filled in from the germline J gene. These data are taken from a study of CD8+ T cells in alopecia areata. Study-wide background: Recipients were approximately 6-10-week-old female C3H/HeJ mice grafted with skin from roughly 6-13-month-old C3H/HeJ donors with spontaneous alopecia.

The authors extracted RNA and reverse transcribed it into cDNA as the sequencing template. Sequenced by immunoSEQ multiplex PCR; TCRdb stores in-frame clones only, minus some. Recorded here are about 110,000 clones, none singletons. Broader study findings: Normal scalp had lower clonality than lesional scalp, with alopecia totalis/universalis lesions showing this most strongly. Resident alphabeta T-cell populations of normal skin are likewise subject to sequencing in scalp samples. With patients, TCR sharing proved less clear than in mice, a difference possibly related to HLA.

CDR1 is NNHDY, CDR2 SYVADS, per germline. J gave up 0 bases and V 5 bases, and 7 bases lay outside the gene matches. The CDR3 consists of 15 residues. Input material: lesional skin. The sequence was obtained from a C3H/HeJ mouse with alopecia areata. This line is of MHC haplotype H2-k. The rearrangement uses TRBV13-3 and TRBJ2-7; 8 bases fit TRBD1. CDR3 DNA (partial): TGTGCCAGCAGCCAACTGACAGGGGCCTCCTAT. Protein sequence: CASSQLTGASY. The complete CDR3 sequence is CASSQLTGASYEQYF.